This is a list of T cell receptor beta chains from one sample in a study of a mutant IDH1 vaccine in newly diagnosed glioma. The repertoire was sequenced with immunoSEQ multiplex PCR; TCRdb's copy has only in-frame clones and lacks some. The data hold approximately 70,000 clones, with 79% observed a single time. The sequenced sample was PBMCs, obtained from a glioma patient treated with radiotherapy, temozolomide or both. The receptors here all came from a man between 45 and 60 years old with glioma. Each CDR3 is given with its conserved first and last residue. The D gene is left open where the match is weak. Clone size is given for some rows only: seen once, a few or many times, or a class if the clone is expanded.

CDR3 protein,CDR3 DNA,D gene,V gene,J gene,CDR3 length,clone size
CASSPSAALEQFF,TGTGCCAGCAGCCCCTCTGCGGCCCTTGAGCAGTTCTTC,.,TRBV27,TRBJ2-1,13,few
CASSVTPAEQYF,TGTGCCAGCAGTGTGACACCGGCCGAGCAGTACTTC,.,TRBV2,TRBJ2-7,12,.
CASQTGGNTEAFF,TGTGCCAGCCAGACGGGGGGGAACACTGAAGCTTTCTTT,.,TRBV7-9,TRBJ1-1,13,.
CTSSQVLAGGINEQFF,TGCACCAGCAGCCAAGTCCTAGCGGGGGGGATAAATGAGCAGTTCTTC,.,TRBV1,TRBJ2-1,16,.
CASSLNGGAYEQYF,TGTGCCAGCAGTTTAAACGGGGGTGCCTACGAGCAGTACTTC,.,TRBV6-6,TRBJ2-7,14,.
CASSLRQANEKLFF,TGCGCCAGCAGCCTCCGACAGGCTAATGAAAAACTGTTTTTT,.,TRBV4-1,TRBJ1-4,14,few
CASSQEAGGATDTQYF,TGTGCCAGCAGCCAAGAAGCGGGGGGCGCCACAGATACGCAGTATTTT,TRBD2,TRBV4-2,TRBJ2-3,16,.
CSVLTRGRLGEQFF,TGCAGCGTCCTAACCCGCGGACGGCTCGGGGAGCAGTTCTTC,.,TRBV29-1,TRBJ2-1,14,.
CASSGTGTGGPTRSYEQYF,TGTGCCAGCAGCGGAACCGGGACAGGGGGCCCTACAAGATCCTACGAGCAGTACTTC,TRBD1,TRBV9,TRBJ2-7,19,.
CASSFPKAEAFF,TGTGCCAGCAGCTTCCCGAAGGCTGAAGCTTTCTTT,.,TRBV7-8,TRBJ1-1,12,.
CSADLAPEAFF,TGCAGTGCAGACCTAGCACCTGAAGCTTTCTTT,.,TRBV20-1,TRBJ1-1,11,.
CASSLVSGKNTEAFF,TGTGCCAGCAGCTTAGTATCCGGAAAGAACACTGAAGCTTTCTTT,.,TRBV7-9,TRBJ1-1,15,.
CASSERLSSSGNTIYF,TGTGCCAGCAGTGAAAGGCTCTCGAGCTCTGGAAACACCATATATTTT,.,TRBV6-1,TRBJ1-3,16,.
CASSPLSGANEKLFF,TGTGCCAGCAGCCCGCTATCGGGGGCTAATGAAAAACTGTTTTTT,.,TRBV5-4,TRBJ1-4,15,.
CASSFGGNNEQFF,TGCGCCAGCAGCTTCGGGGGAAACAATGAGCAGTTCTTC,.,TRBV5-1,TRBJ2-1,13,once
CASSLGGGEIEQFF,TGCGCCAGCAGCTTGGGGGGCGGAGAGATTGAGCAGTTCTTC,.,TRBV5-1,TRBJ2-1,14,.
CASSSGQGAPDTQYF,TGCGCCAGCAGCTCGGGACAGGGAGCACCAGATACGCAGTATTTT,TRBD1,TRBV5-1,TRBJ2-3,15,few
CASSLTGSYNEQFF,TGTGCCAGCAGCTTGACTGGCTCCTACAATGAGCAGTTCTTC,.,TRBV5-6,TRBJ2-1,14,.
CASTQLGPNEKLFF,TGTGCCAGCACCCAGCTTGGGCCAAACGAAAAACTGTTTTTT,.,TRBV28,TRBJ1-4,14,.
CASIHDREGTDTQYF,TGTGCCAGCATTCACGACAGGGAGGGTACAGATACGCAGTATTTT,.,TRBV25-1,TRBJ2-3,15,.
CASSARQGVRSYNEQFF,TGTGCCAGCAGTGCGAGACAGGGGGTTAGGTCCTACAATGAGCAGTTCTTC,TRBD1,TRBV27,TRBJ2-1,17,.
CASSVRVPEKLFF,TGTGCCAGCAGTGTCAGGGTTCCCGAAAAACTGTTTTTT,.,TRBV6-1,TRBJ1-4,13,.
CASSPVGGGNTEAFF,TGCGCCAGCAGCCCCGTTGGGGGGGGCAACACTGAAGCTTTCTTT,.,TRBV5-1,TRBJ1-1,15,.
CATSSGLGDQPQHF,TGTGCCACCAGCAGTGGATTAGGAGATCAGCCCCAGCATTTT,.,TRBV15,TRBJ1-5,14,medium-sized
CASSQGTGEDTQYF,TGCGCCAGCAGCCAGGGGACAGGAGAAGATACGCAGTATTTT,TRBD1,TRBV4-1,TRBJ2-3,14,.
CASSLSWTGGRFTEAFF,TGTGCCAGCTCACTTTCATGGACAGGGGGCCGGTTCACTGAAGCTTTCTTT,TRBD1,TRBV18,TRBJ1-1,17,.
CASSMTLTGNYGYTF,TGCGCCAGCAGCATGACCTTGACAGGGAACTATGGCTACACCTTC,TRBD1,TRBV5-1,TRBJ1-2,15,.
CASSRDRGGEKLFF,TGTGCCAGCAGCCGAGACAGGGGGGGTGAAAAACTGTTTTTT,TRBD1,TRBV7-2,TRBJ1-4,14,.
CLTSGGNEQYF,TGCCTTACTAGCGGGGGAAACGAGCAGTACTTC,TRBD2,TRBV28,TRBJ2-7,11,.
CSVPQGYEQFF,TGCAGCGTGCCCCAGGGGTATGAGCAGTTCTTC,.,TRBV29-1,TRBJ2-1,11,.
CAINGRQGSNTGELFF,TGTGCCATCAACGGAAGACAGGGATCGAACACCGGGGAGCTGTTTTTT,TRBD1,TRBV10-3,TRBJ2-2,16,.
CASSQDARSYGYTF,TGTGCCAGCAGCCAAGATGCCCGCTCCTATGGCTACACCTTC,.,TRBV4-2,TRBJ1-2,14,once
CASSPRGSTEAFF,TGTGCCAGCAGTCCCAGGGGGAGCACTGAAGCTTTCTTT,TRBD1,TRBV28,TRBJ1-1,13,.
CAWSVRALGQANYGYTF,TGTGCCTGGAGTGTACGTGCCCTGGGACAGGCTAACTATGGCTACACCTTC,TRBD1,TRBV30,TRBJ1-2,17,few
CASSPGTSGGVRGGDTQYF,TGTGCCAGCAGCCCCGGGACTAGCGGGGGGGTCCGCGGAGGAGATACGCAGTATTTT,TRBD2,TRBV9,TRBJ2-3,19,once
CASSGLPPHEQYF,TGTGCCAGCAGTGGACTCCCTCCCCACGAGCAGTACTTC,.,TRBV25-1,TRBJ2-7,13,.
CASSSTGGSLEQYF,TGCGCCAGCAGCTCTACAGGGGGGAGTCTCGAGCAGTACTTC,TRBD1,TRBV5-1,TRBJ2-7,14,.
CASSYSTETEAFF,TGTGCCAGCAGTTACTCGACAGAGACTGAAGCTTTCTTT,.,TRBV6-5,TRBJ1-1,13,.
CASITGGAGYGYTF,TGTGCCAGCATCACTGGAGGGGCCGGCTATGGCTACACCTTC,.,TRBV5-8,TRBJ1-2,14,.
CASSFTGQGETQYF,TGTGCCAGCAGTTTTACGGGGCAGGGAGAGACCCAGTACTTC,.,TRBV27,TRBJ2-5,14,.
CASSLEGTGAREAFF,TGCGCCAGCAGCTTGGAGGGAACCGGGGCGAGAGAAGCTTTCTTT,.,TRBV5-1,TRBJ1-1,15,.
CASSSSRGYEQYF,TGTGCCAGCAGCTCGAGTAGGGGCTACGAGCAGTACTTC,.,TRBV7-8,TRBJ2-7,13,.
CSVEGDRSTDTQYF,TGCAGCGTTGAGGGGGACCGTAGCACAGATACGCAGTATTTT,.,TRBV29-1,TRBJ2-3,14,.
CASSFGQVDGYTF,TGTGCCAGCAGCTTCGGACAGGTTGATGGCTACACCTTC,TRBD1,TRBV7-8,TRBJ1-2,13,.